This T cell receptor (beta chain) was recovered during a study of Ad26.COV2.S vaccination and SARS-CoV-2 variants. Study in general: Participant was drawn from the COV1001 Ad26.COV2.S trial arm. Recipients of Ad26.COV2.S got it intramuscularly, once or twice 56 days apart.

CDR1 MNHEY and CDR2 SMNVEV come from the germline V gene (reference sequence). The CDR3 is made up of 17 amino acids. V lost 1 base and J lost 5; bases outside the gene matches: 9. The study's findings and limits: Non-spike TCR breadth was similar in vaccine and placebo recipients.

Remarks on this clone: What it binds is unknown.

Clones were read by immunoSEQ multiplex PCR, and TCRdb kept only the in-frame ones, dropping some. The sample comprises 400,000 or so clones, 75% to 90% of which are singletons, and around 3.4% rests with the top ten. The sample's treatment: around 19 received Ad26.COV2.S at low or high dose, single or two shots; roughly five received placebo; per-sample allocation not given. Repertoires come from day 63 after the first vaccine or placebo injection. Recruitment in Boston yielded a donor of adult age, 18-55 years. This TCR came from a person aged 18-60 years who received the Ad26.COV2.S COVID-19 vaccine or a placebo. The rearrangement joins TRBV27 to TRBJ2-1; 9 nucleotides align to TRBD2. This material consisted of peripheral blood, taken in a trial of Ad26.COV2.S vaccine versus placebo. The CDR3 is CASSLLGGGASDNEQFF. The CDR3, as DNA: TGTGCCAGCAGTTTATTGGGCGGGGGGGCTTCTGACAATGAGCAGTTCTTC.